A single sample gave rise to the 10 T cell receptor beta chains below, sequenced in a study of blood T cells in healthy people across ages. Alongside a J-beta primer mix, a sample-barcoded 5' primer served in a second PCR lasting about 7 to 11 cycles. Each CDR3 protein is one row after TCRdb ran MiXCR on the 5' RACE reads. The sample includes about a million distinct CDR3 sequences, about 48% of them seen just once. Sequences were obtained from blood. The receptors shown here come from a man aged 30-40 years in good health.

The chain combines TRBV7-9 with TRBJ2-5; 7 bases match TRBD2. Germline CDR1 is SEHNR and CDR2 is FQNEAQ (reference sequence). The CDR3 runs 15 residues. V shed 4 bases, J shed 0 bases, and the junction held 5 bases outside the gene matches. This CDR3 is CASSYISGYQETQYF. In DNA, the CDR3 is TGTGCCAGCAGCTACATTAGCGGGTACCAAGAGACCCAGTACTTC.

V is TRBV27 and J is TRBJ1-2; 8 positions agree with TRBD1. The CDR3 loop spans 13 amino acids. The germline V gene encodes CDR1 MNHEY and CDR2 SMNVEV (reference sequence). V trimming: 5 bases; J trimming: 2 bases; junction bases outside the gene matches: 1. As DNA, the CDR3 is TGTGCCAGCAGTGGGACAGGAAACTATGGCTACACCTTC. This encodes CASSGTGNYGYTF.

The chain links TRBV4-2 to TRBJ2-5; 11 bases fit TRBD2. The germline gives CDR1 LGHNA, CDR2 YNFKEQ. V shed 0 bases and J 2 bases; nucleotides not matched to a gene: 5. The CDR3 runs to 17 residues. The CDR3 sequence: CASSQDGLAGGQETQYF. In nucleotides, the CDR3 is TGTGCCAGCAGCCAAGATGGATTAGCGGGGGGGCAAGAGACCCAGTACTTC.

The chain employs TRBV5-5 and TRBJ2-5, with D uncertain. CDR3 size: 13 residues. Per the germline V gene, CDR1 is SGHKS and CDR2 is YYEKEE (reference sequence). The V and J ends lost 3 bases and 0 bases respectively, with 6 bases between them. The CDR3 DNA is TGTGCCAGCAGCTGGTATAACCAAGAGACCCAGTACTTC. Amino acids: CASSWYNQETQYF.

CDR3 sequence (DNA): TGTGCCAGCAGCCCTAGATTGGGGAATGAAAAACTGTTTTTT. It is translated as CASSPRLGNEKLFF. V gene TRBV7-8 combines with J gene TRBJ1-4; D remains unclear. The CDR3 extends over 14 amino acids. The V end was cut by 5 bases, the J end by 5 bases, with 12 bases between. In germline, CDR1 is SGHVS, CDR2 FQNEAQ.

The V gene is TRBV24-1, the J gene TRBJ2-7; D possibly uses TRBD1 or TRBD2 (5 bases each). This CDR3 contains 15 residues. Germline values: CDR1 KGHDR, CDR2 SFDVKD. Trimming stripped 5 bases from V and 0 bases from J, with 13 bases between. The CDR3 coding sequence is TGTGCCACCAGTGCTCCGGGACGTCACTCCTACGAGCAGTACTTC. Protein sequence: CATSAPGRHSYEQYF.

This chain uses TRBV28 with TRBJ2-1, with 7 bases lining up with TRBD2. The end of the DNA fits TRBJ2-7 better, so the J call may be wrong. Germline V lookup: CDR1 MDHEN, CDR2 SYDVKM. The CDR3 is 16 amino acids. CDR3 loop: CASSLHTGGTYNEQYF. CDR3 sequence (DNA): TGTGCCAGCAGTTTACACACGGGGGGTACCTACAATGAGCAGTACTTC.

V and J are TRBV21-1 and TRBJ1-1; the table's D call TRBD1 went unverified against the DNA. TRBV21-1 is assigned pseudogene status. This CDR3 has 16 residues. The DNA of the CDR3 is TGTGCCAGCTACCTTTTGAGGGGGGTCATGAACACTGAAGCTTTCTTT. It encodes CASYLLRGVMNTEAFF.

A few counts support this clonotype. The chain is built from TRBV12-3 or TRBV12-4 and TRBJ2-1; possible D gene TRBD2, 5 bases. The CDR3 sequence is 15 residues long. The ends were cut back, 3 bases at V and 7 bases at J, with 16 bases in the middle. This CDR3 reads CASSFRGSWGNEQFF. In DNA, the CDR3 is TGTGCCAGCAGTTTCCGAGGGTCATGGGGAAATGAGCAGTTCTTC.

This clonotype was counted only a few times. V usage is TRBV4-2 and J usage is TRBJ2-5, with D possibly matching TRBD1 (6 bases). Germline V gene lookup returns CDR1 LGHNA and CDR2 YNFKEQ. V shed 2 bases and J shed 5 bases, with 18 bases lying between them. The length of the CDR3 is 16 residues. CDR3 in amino acids: CASSQTARGADETQYF. The CDR3, as DNA: TGTGCCAGCAGCCAAACTGCCAGGGGCGCAGACGAGACCCAGTACTTC.